What follows describes a single T cell receptor beta chain. As yet, its antigen is unknown. The data were taken from a study of STAT3 mutations in large granular lymphocyte leukemia. The CDR3 loop spans 14 amino acids. The germline V gene has CDR1 SGHRS and CDR2 YFSETQ. V lost 4 bases to trimming and J lost 6 bases, with 14 bases between them. Overall study results and limits: In T-cell large granular lymphocyte leukemia, about half of patients showed multiple immunodominant subclonotypes.

Clones were read by immunoSEQ multiplex PCR, and TCRdb kept only the in-frame ones, dropping some. Of around 17,000 clones listed, 70% to 90% are singletons. The chain combines TRBV5-1 with TRBJ2-1, with D perhaps given as TRBD1 or TRBD2 (7 bases each). The sequence was obtained from a man aged 50-59 years with T-cell large granular lymphocyte leukemia. Some clones in this sample may be carry-over from other donors' samples. Sequencing used peripheral blood mononuclear cells. The CDR3 DNA sequence: TGCGCCAGCAGCCGGGGAGGGGGCCCCAATGAGCAGTTCTTC. Its translation: CASSRGGGPNEQFF.